A selection of T cell receptor beta chains follows, all from one sample in a study of shared clonotypes between healthy human individuals. Some clones are missing from TCRdb's copy, which holds only in-frame ones; the method was immunoSEQ multiplex PCR. The sample includes 450,000 to 500,000 clones, 81% seen only once; the top ten take more than 9.5%. The sequencing input was PBMCs. The receptors were sampled from a woman aged 40 to 55 in good health. Some clones in this sample may be carry-over from other donors' samples. Each CDR3 is given with its conserved first and last residue. D genes are given only for firm matches. Size values are once, few and many counts, or a class for expanded clones, and some rows have none.

j_call clone_size v_call d_call cdr3_nt cdr3_aa
TRBJ2-7 once TRBV6-1 TRBD1 TGTGCCAGTACCAGGAACAGGGGGCCTAACGAGCAGTACTTC CASTRNRGPNEQYF
TRBJ1-4 - TRBV6-1 TRBD1 TGTGCCAGCAGCCGTCAGGGGGTAGGGGAAAAATTGTTTTTT CASSRQGVGEKLFF
TRBJ1-1 - TRBV5-1 - TGCGCCAGCAGCTTTGGCGGGGGCACTGAAGCTTTCTTT CASSFGGGTEAFF
TRBJ1-5 - TRBV11-1 - TGTGCCAGCAGCTTAGGTGGCAGCAATCAGCCCCAGCATTTT CASSLGGSNQPQHF
TRBJ2-7 - TRBV4-1 TRBD2 TGCGCCAGCAGCCAAGAGCTAGCGGGGACCTACGAGCAGTACTTC CASSQELAGTYEQYF
TRBJ2-5 - TRBV18 TRBD2 TGTGCCAGCTCACCATTGCGGGGGACTAGCGGGATCCAAGAGACCCAGTACTTC CASSPLRGTSGIQETQYF
TRBJ2-2 - TRBV5-1 TRBD2 TGCGCCAGCAGCTATCTAGCGGGAGGAAACACCGGGGAGCTGTTTTTT CASSYLAGGNTGELFF
TRBJ1-4 - TRBV4-2 - TGTGCCAGCAGCCAAGACCCCGACGCATTTCGTGTTGAAAAACTGTTTTTT CASSQDPDAFRVEKLFF
TRBJ2-3 - TRBV18 - TGTGCCAGCTCACCATTGGGCGGGACCACAGATACGCAGTATTTT CASSPLGGTTDTQYF
TRBJ1-1 few TRBV6-6 - TGTGCCAGCAAGTCGGGACAAATGAACACTGAAGCTTTCTTT CASKSGQMNTEAFF
TRBJ2-7 - TRBV9 TRBD1 TGTGCCAGCAGCCCCACACGGGACAGCCCCTACGAGCAGTACTTC CASSPTRDSPYEQYF
TRBJ1-6 - TRBV30 TRBD1 TGTGCCTGGAGCCGCATGACAGGGACAAGGTCCTATAATTCACCCCTCCACTTT CAWSRMTGTRSYNSPLHF
TRBJ2-2 - TRBV7-8 TRBD2 TGTGCCAGCAGCTCTAATAGCGGGAAAACCGGGGAGCTGTTTTTT CASSSNSGKTGELFF
TRBJ1-3 - TRBV7-3 - TGTGCCAGCAGCTTAACCGCCGGAAACACCATATATTTT CASSLTAGNTIYF
TRBJ1-2 - TRBV14 - TGTGCCAGCAGCCAAGATATCTATACCCGCTATGGCTACACCTTC CASSQDIYTRYGYTF
TRBJ1-1 - TRBV2 - TGTGCCAGCAGGGCCAGCCCAACATATACAGGGATGAACACTGAAGCTTTCTTT CASRASPTYTGMNTEAFF
TRBJ2-1 - TRBV18 TRBD2 TGTGCCAGCTCAGAGGGACTAGCGGGCGAGGGTGAGCAGTTCTTC CASSEGLAGEGEQFF
TRBJ1-2 - TRBV5-6 TRBD1 TGTGCCAGCACCAGGGACAGGGGCTATGGCTACACCTTC CASTRDRGYGYTF
TRBJ2-5 - TRBV18 - TGTGCCAGCTCACCACTAGGGGCTAGCATATCGGAGACCCAGTACTTC CASSPLGASISETQYF
TRBJ2-7 - TRBV28 - TGTGCCAGCACCCCCGGAAGTAACAGGTATTACGAGCAGTACTTC CASTPGSNRYYEQYF
TRBJ2-3 - TRBV5-1 - TGCGCCAGCAGCTTTTGGGGTCAAGGGTATACCACAGATACGCAGTATTTT CASSFWGQGYTTDTQYF
TRBJ2-7 few TRBV6-4 TRBD2 TGTGCCAGCAGTGACCGGCTAGCGGGAAGAACCTACGAGCAGTACTTC CASSDRLAGRTYEQYF
TRBJ2-7 - TRBV27 TRBD1 TGTGCCAGCAGTCCCCGACCGGGACAGGGGGCGTACGAGCAGTACTTC CASSPRPGQGAYEQYF
TRBJ1-4 - TRBV18 - TGTGCCAGCTCAATTGGACAGCAAGCAACTAATGAAAAACTGTTTTTT CASSIGQQATNEKLFF
TRBJ2-7 - TRBV6-5 - TGTGCCAGCAGTTACAGCCCTTACGAGCAGTACTTC CASSYSPYEQYF
TRBJ1-2 - TRBV28 TRBD1 TGTGCCAGCAGTTCCGGGACAGGGCGATTCTACTATGGCTACACCTTC CASSSGTGRFYYGYTF
TRBJ1-2 - TRBV7-9 - TGTGCCAGCAGCTTAGTTCGTAACTATGGCTACACCTTC CASSLVRNYGYTF
TRBJ2-2 many TRBV6-1 - TGTGCCAGCAGTGTCTCCAGCGGAGACACCGGGGAGCTGTTTTTT CASSVSSGDTGELFF
TRBJ2-1 - TRBV6-1 - TGTGCCAGCAGACCCGCAGGGGATGAGCAGTTCTTC CASRPAGDEQFF